This T cell receptor (beta chain) was retrieved from a study of early T cells in non-severe SARS-CoV-2 infection. TCRdb used MiXCR to reprocess the 5' RACE reads, holding one entry per CDR3 protein. The data show 46,000 or so distinct CDR3 sequences, roughly 7.3% seen once. This CDR3 spans 17 amino acids. The J gene is TRBJ1-2, the V gene TRBV21-1; TRBD1 is the table's D call, not checked against the DNA. TRBV21-1 is recorded as a pseudogene. The sequenced sample was whole blood. The source of this sequence is an adult who was a healthcare worker with PCR-confirmed SARS-CoV-2 infection or an uninfected control (not recorded which). The CDR3 region has the DNA TGTGCCAGCAGCAAAGGAAAAAGGACATCTGCTAACTATGGCTACACCTTC. It is translated as CASSKGKRTSANYGYTF.